Below, one TCR beta chain is given with its context. What antigen it recognizes has not been identified. Within one base of it there is no much larger clone, and no base qualities were kept. The sample comes from a study of OX40 agonist ivuxolimab in advanced cancers. About the full investigation: The costimulatory receptor OX40 (CD134) was targeted by ivuxolimab, a fully human IgG2 agonistic monoclonal antibody. Intravenous ivuxolimab was administered to patients every 2 weeks at six dose levels: 0.01, 0.1, 0.3, 1.5, 3 and 10 mg/kg. Of the approximately 53 patients in dose escalation, about 20 had hepatocellular carcinoma, about 15 had melanoma, 9 had renal cell carcinoma and 9 had head and neck cancer. In the dose-escalation cohort, around four fifths of patients were male, and the mean age was roughly 56 years with a range of roughly 20 to 79. Patients were allowed to have had prior anti-PD-1, anti-PD-L1 or anti-CTLA-4 therapy, and around 43% of the dose-escalation patients had been treated with checkpoint inhibitors. Partial responses occurred in three dose-escalation patients: two with cutaneous melanoma and one with hepatocellular carcinoma. Peripheral TCRbeta sequencing aimed to test whether ivuxolimab altered TCR sequence diversity and caused clonal T-cell expansion. The monotherapy dose-escalation portion (N = 52 patients) of the phase I ivuxolimab trial is reported in the paper.

Genomic DNA was isolated from the sorted cells so that the TCRbeta CDR3 region could be sequenced. The immunoSEQ Assay was used for sequencing of TCRbeta CDR3 regions. As stored in TCRdb, this immuneACCESS dataset retains in-frame rearrangements with V and J assigned. A fraction of the clones does not appear; measured against another copy, unresolved V genes explain less than half of the discrepancy, and the remainder lacks a known reason. The sample yields under 95,000 clones; roughly 86% were counted once. In total, the top ten clones hold 5.5% to 8% of the sample. The V and J ends are trimmed by 6 bases and 2 bases, leaving 11 bases between them. CDR1 SGHTA and CDR2 FQGNSA were looked up in the germline V gene. CDR3 length: 14 amino acids, cysteine to phenylalanine. CDR3 DNA only is kept here, 42 bases in frame from base 1. Study-wide findings and limitations: After ivuxolimab, more expanded clones were found on average in CD8+ T cells than in CD4+ T cells. Antigen specificity was not determined for the clonally expanded peripheral T cells. At doses from 0.1 to 3.0 mg/kg, clonal expansion was seen in both CD4+ and CD8+ blood T cells between baseline and week 6. In partial responders in the 0.1-3.0 mg/kg groups, normalized peripheral clonal expansion was found to be among the lowest, especially among CD8+ T cells. Low levels of normalized T-cell clonal expansion were also shown by some nonresponding patients.

The trial excluded patients who had a history of autoimmune disease or who were on systemic immunosuppression. In every dose cohort, peripheral blood was drawn for TCR sequencing at baseline, cycle 4 day 1, and cycle 7 day 1. The samples were taken from a phase I, first-in-human, multicenter, open-label dose-escalation trial of ivuxolimab. Adults with locally advanced or metastatic melanoma, renal cell carcinoma, hepatocellular carcinoma or head and neck squamous cell carcinoma were enrolled in the trial. Before TCR sequencing, CD4+ T cells and CD8+ T cells from peripheral blood were sorted into separate populations.

Sample: CD4+ or CD8+ T cells sorted from blood, taken in a trial of the OX40 agonist ivuxolimab. Rearrangement joined TRBV7-2 to TRBJ1-5; the D gene is perhaps TRBD1, from 5 matching bases. This sequence originates from an adult with an advanced solid tumor such as melanoma, head and neck, liver or kidney cancer. The CDR3 here reads CASSRGGGNQPQHF. The sequenced DNA is TGTGCCAGCAGTAGGGGAGGGGGCAATCAGCCCCAGCATTTT.